This TCR beta chain stems from a study of T cell repertoires in cytomegalovirus infection. On this clonotype itself: The antigen is unknown.

One entry per CDR3 protein, called by TCRdb with MiXCR from the reads. The sample includes some 150,000 distinct CDR3 sequences, about 31% seen only once; the top ten take about 50%. V was pared by 3 bases and J by 8 bases, with 2 bases of the junction left unmatched. Per germline, CDR1 MGHRA and CDR2 YSYEKL. The CDR3 runs to 13 residues. Sequencing was performed on CD8+ T cells from cultured PBMCs, taken from culture after CMV antigen stimulation. The chain uses TRBV4-1 and TRBJ2-1, with 9 bases lining up with TRBD2. This receptor was identified in a human donor in good health (CMV status not recorded). Some clones in this sample may be carry-over from other donors' samples. CDR3 sequence reads: CASSHRGGDEQFF. In DNA form, the CDR3 reads TGCGCCAGCAGCCATCGCGGGGGGGATGAGCAGTTCTTC.